This is a list of T cell receptor beta chains from one sample in a study of a mutant IDH1 vaccine in newly diagnosed glioma. These receptors have no identified antigens. The protocol was immunoSEQ multiplex PCR, while the TCRdb copy is restricted to in-frame clones and leaves out a portion. This table holds around 49,000 clones, around 80% found once. The sequencing here drew on PBMCs, taken from a glioma patient whose treatment included an IDH1 peptide vaccine. Every receptor here comes from a man over 45 with glioma. Each CDR3 is given with its conserved first and last residue.

v_gene	j_gene	CDR3aa
TRBV19	TRBJ1-1	CASSNIANTEAFF
TRBV5-1	TRBJ2-7	CASSPAGDEQYF
TRBV19	TRBJ2-1	CASTPTSGVSNEQFF
TRBV5-1	TRBJ2-5	CASSFTSGGASETQYF
TRBV6-5	TRBJ1-2	CASRGDLYGYTF
TRBV7-9	TRBJ1-6	CASSLEGNSPLHF
TRBV7-9	TRBJ1-6	CASSAGTANSPLHF
TRBV30	TRBJ1-4	CAWSVREKLFF
TRBV6-1	TRBJ2-3	CASSDWDRGTDTQYF
TRBV4-3	TRBJ2-2	CASSRHARGSSTGELFF
TRBV5-5	TRBJ1-1	CASSLGEVFILGPNTEAFF
TRBV6-1	TRBJ2-6	CASSHGGSGANVLTF
TRBV4-3	TRBJ2-2	CASSWGQGRNTGELFF
TRBV11-1	TRBJ2-7	CASSHSYEQYF
TRBV19	TRBJ1-1	CASSISVLGTEAFF
TRBV9	TRBJ2-5	CASSSASGGASETQYF
TRBV5-4	TRBJ2-5	CASSLGLAGVQETQYF
TRBV19	TRBJ2-7	CASSMPGQDLHYEQYF
TRBV10-1	TRBJ2-5	CASSYSGGAETQYF
TRBV6-5	TRBJ2-7	CASSFSAVNEQYF
TRBV7-2	TRBJ2-1	CASSLTSGGPEQFF
TRBV6-6	TRBJ2-7	CASSYPQGSSYEQYF
TRBV10-3	TRBJ1-1	CAIRGTVNTEAFF
TRBV7-9	TRBJ2-1	CASSYEGGDEQFF
TRBV7-2	TRBJ1-5	CASSLAFGFSNQPQHF
TRBV9	TRBJ1-1	CASSVAPGGWNTEAFF
TRBV5-4	TRBJ1-1	CASSLYSTEAFF
TRBV2	TRBJ2-1	CASAGPNNEQFF
TRBV10-3	TRBJ2-7	CAISEEGQRIYEQYF
TRBV15	TRBJ2-2	CATRTGEETGELFF
TRBV5-5	TRBJ1-5	CASSWSNSNQPQHF
TRBV25-1	TRBJ1-2	CASSDGTVYGYTF
TRBV9	TRBJ2-3	CASSVAGKTDTQYF
TRBV7-8	TRBJ1-5	CASSLGGGNQPQHF
TRBV19	TRBJ1-1	CASSAGGVGNTEAFF
TRBV7-8	TRBJ2-1	CASSLATTNIEQFF
TRBV7-3	TRBJ2-1	CASSLGGVNEQFF
TRBV4-3	TRBJ2-3	CASSQVNPSGGSTDTQYF
TRBV6-6	TRBJ2-7	CASTPTGGPYEQYF
TRBV6-5	TRBJ2-1	CASSWGRIQGNEQFF
TRBV6-4	TRBJ2-1	CASSVDGGAMSHNEQFF
TRBV6-6	TRBJ1-1	CASKFGTGGKNTEAFF
TRBV7-9	TRBJ1-1	CASSPQGGVYTEAFF
TRBV6-1	TRBJ1-5	CASNYRNQPQHF
TRBV7-2	TRBJ1-1	CASSSRPQGTRNTEAFF
TRBV5-6	TRBJ2-5	CASSPGLSGVTQYF
TRBV29-1	TRBJ2-1	CSVIQGGRANEQFF
TRBV19	TRBJ1-1	CASSLVEGGTEAFF
TRBV5-1	TRBJ2-1	CASSQYNEQFF
TRBV7-3	TRBJ2-1	CASSLGVSYNEQFF